The 10 T cell receptor beta chains listed next were all sequenced from one sample in a study of patients and donors after allogeneic stem cell transplantation (dated by TCRdb to about 2020). Receptor libraries were prepared by RT-PCR. The data were produced on a NextSeq 550. TCRdb reran the public reads through fastp at Q25 and MiXCR, keeping productive beta chains. Each CDR3 protein gets just one entry, which takes the most common genes and DNA from the rows behind it. Recorded for this sample are about a million distinct CDR3 sequences; approximately 19% of them occurred a single time. The ten largest clones take up under 6.5% of the sample. The sequenced sample consisted of blood, either unsorted or a sorted T cell fraction (not recorded which). The receptors stem from a human donor who was either an allogeneic HSCT recipient or a stem cell or donor lymphocyte infusion donor (not recorded which). It is not recorded whose cells these are; they may come from a transplant donor.

The genes are TRBV7-8 and TRBJ1-5; no reliable D call. The CDR3 contains 14 residues. The V and J ends lost 5 bases and 7 bases respectively, with 15 bases between them. CDR1 is SGHVS and CDR2 is FQNEAQ in the germline V gene. The DNA for the CDR3 is TGTGCCAGCAGCGATGGGCCAGTGCAACAGCCCCAGCATTTT. Amino acid sequence: CASSDGPVQQPQHF.

This clonotype showed up just a few times. The rearrangement uses TRBV5-1 and TRBJ2-1, with 12 positions matching TRBD1. The CDR3 totals 16 residues. Germline V gene lookup returns CDR1 SGHRS and CDR2 YFSETQ. Trimming removed 4 bases from V and 4 bases from J; junction bases left unmatched: 6. CDR3 protein: CASSLRGQGAYNEQFF. CDR3 sequence (DNA): TGCGCCAGCAGCCTGCGGGGACAGGGGGCATACAATGAGCAGTTCTTC.

This clonotype was observed a handful of times. This chain connects TRBV27 to TRBJ2-5, with a possible D match to TRBD1 (6 bases). This CDR3 comprises 16 residues. Trimming left V 3 bases short and J 1 base short, with 15 bases between. Looked up from germline, CDR1 is MNHEY and CDR2 is SMNVEV (reference sequence). The CDR3 DNA follows: TGTGCCAGCAGTTTTTCAGGGGACAACGCCCAAGAGACCCAGTACTTC. Residues: CASSFSGDNAQETQYF.

The chain links TRBV28 to TRBJ1-5, with D unclear. Trimming shortened V by 7 bases and J by 6 bases, and 13 bases separated the two germline ends. The germline V gene has CDR1 MDHEN and CDR2 SYDVKM. This CDR3 region has 13 residues. The CDR3 loop is CASKSTVFQPQHF. CDR3 coding DNA: TGTGCCAGCAAGTCTACGGTATTTCAGCCCCAGCATTTT. The full variable domain, in which reference TRBV28 and TRBJ1-5 provide the parts outside the CDR3, is DVKVTQSSRYLVKRTGEKVFLECVQDMDHENMFWYRQDPGLGLRLIYFSYDVKMKEKGDIPEGYSVSREKKERFSLILESASTNQTSMYLCASKSTVFQPQHFGDGTRLSIL.

This clonotype appeared a few times. The DNA of the CDR3 is TGCAGCGTTGGGCTAGCGGAAATCACAGATACGCAGTATTTT. The encoded protein is CSVGLAEITDTQYF. The genes are TRBV29-1 and TRBJ2-3; 7 bases are shared with TRBD2. V dropped 4 bases and J dropped 2; count of bases not matched to a gene: 6. Germline assignment: CDR1 SQVTM and CDR2 ANQGSEA. The CDR3 loop spans 14 amino acids.

This clonotype was counted many times. V and J are TRBV12-3 or TRBV12-4 and TRBJ1-5; TRBD1 might be the D (6 bases). The CDR3 is made up of 14 amino acids. Trimming stripped 1 base from V and 6 bases from J, with 10 bases between. The CDR3 DNA is TGTGCCAGCAGTTTAGACAGGGTTAGTCAGCCCCAGCATTTT. This codes for CASSLDRVSQPQHF.

The chain uses TRBV20-1 and TRBJ1-1, with a tentative D call TRBD1 (5 bases). This CDR3 is built from 14 residues. CDR1 and CDR2 from the germline V gene are DFQATT and SNEGSKA (reference sequence). Between the trimmed V and J ends, which lost 8 bases and 0 bases, there was a span of 16 bases. The CDR3 region has the DNA TGCAGTCTTTTCAAACGGGGCATGAACACTGAAGCTTTCTTT. Its translation is CSLFKRGMNTEAFF.

This clonotype was recorded a few times. The chain couples TRBV15 to TRBJ2-1; TRBD2 agrees at 10 bases. Trimming took 4 bases from V and 7 from J; bases not matched to a gene: 10. The germline gives CDR1 LNHNV, CDR2 YYDKDF (reference sequence). The CDR3 runs 16 residues. The CDR3 is CATSISLAGARNEQFF. The CDR3 coding sequence is TGTGCCACCAGCATAAGTCTAGCGGGAGCCAGGAATGAGCAGTTCTTC. The complete variable domain, with remaining parts taken from reference TRBV15 and TRBJ2-1, reads DAMVIQNPRYQVTQFGKPVTLSCSQTLNHNVMYWYQQKSSQAPKLLFHYYDKDFNNEADTPDNFQSRRPNTSFCFLDIRSPGLGDTAMYLCATSISLAGARNEQFFGPGTRLTVL.

This clonotype was observed a handful of times. V usage is TRBV9 and J usage is TRBJ2-5; TRBD2 aligns across 8 bases. The CDR3 loop spans 16 amino acids. V shed 0 bases and J 0 bases; nucleotides not matched to a gene: 4. Germline CDR1 reads SGDLS; CDR2 reads YYNGEE. CDR3 in DNA: TGTGCCAGCAGCGTAGCGGCTAGCGGGTACCAAGAGACCCAGTACTTC. Protein: CASSVAASGYQETQYF.

In its sample, this clonotype was seen a few times. The gene calls are TRBV7-8 and TRBJ2-7, with D tentatively TRBD2 (5 bases). Trimming pared 4 bases from V and 0 bases from J, leaving 16 bases between. This CDR3 comprises 16 residues. Germline V gives CDR1 SGHVS, CDR2 FQNEAQ. CDR3 in DNA: TGTGCCAGCAGCTCCGACTACGGGGTCAGCTCCTACGAGCAGTACTTC. The encoded protein is CASSSDYGVSSYEQYF.